Following are 9 T cell receptor beta chains from one sample sequenced in a study of T cell responses to AZD1222 COVID-19 vaccine. TCRdb keeps only in-frame clones here, not all; method: immunoSEQ multiplex PCR. The sample has tens of thousands of clones; just over 90% are singletons. The specimen was peripheral blood, collected on day 0 of MenACWY control vaccination. Receptor source: an adult in good health.

The gene calls are TRBV5-8 and TRBJ2-2; no firm D call. The CDR3 has 15 residues. Looked up from germline, CDR1 is SGHTS and CDR2 is YDEGEE. With 0 bases removed from V and 2 bases from J, the gap between germline ends came to 8 bases. The CDR3: CASSLAGKNTGELFF. CDR3 sequence (DNA): TGTGCCAGCAGCTTGGCCGGCAAAAACACCGGGGAGCTGTTTTTT.

V is TRBV19 and J is TRBJ1-6; tentative D call: TRBD1 (6 bases). With 5 bases removed from V and 5 bases from J, the gap between germline ends came to 13 bases. Germline values: CDR1 LNHDA, CDR2 SQIVND (reference sequence). The CDR3 loop spans 15 amino acids. The CDR3 sequence: CASSVDSDNNSPLHF. Here the CDR3 DNA reads TGTGCCAGTAGTGTGGACAGCGATAATAATTCACCCCTCCACTTT.

This clone was observed once. This chain joins TRBV5-5 and TRBJ1-1; unclear D gene. Germline CDR1 SGHKS, CDR2 YYEKEE (reference sequence). Trimming shortened V by 4 bases and J by 0 bases, and 10 bases separated the two germline ends. The CDR3 sequence is 14 residues long. The chain's CDR3 is CASSRPILNTEAFF. The CDR3, as DNA: TGTGCCAGCAGCCGCCCCATCTTGAACACTGAAGCTTTCTTT. The complete variable domain, with remaining parts taken from reference TRBV5-5 and TRBJ1-1, reads DAGVTQSPTHLIKTRGQQVTLRCSPISGHKSVSWYQQVLGQGPQFIFQYYEKEERGRGNFPDRFSARQFPNYSSELNVNALLLGDSALYLCASSRPILNTEAFFGQGTRLTVV.

For this clone: Other nucleotide sequences from this sample produce the same CDR3. The V call is TRBV27, the J call TRBJ2-1; no firm D call. This CDR3 region has 12 residues. V was pared by 2 bases and J by 10 bases, with 9 bases between. CDR1 and CDR2 from the germline V gene are MNHEY and SMNVEV (reference sequence). The CDR3 sequence is CASSLRGGEQFF. CDR3 DNA sequence: TGTGCCAGCAGTTTACGTGGTGGGGAGCAGTTCTTC.

This chain connects TRBV5-4 to TRBJ2-4; tentatively, D is TRBD1 (5 bases). Germline V gives CDR1 SGHNT, CDR2 YYREEE (reference sequence). This CDR3 has 17 residues. V lost 0 bases and J 0 bases, leaving 13 bases between the germline ends. The CDR3 is CASSLGGLAEAKNIQYF. Written as DNA, the CDR3 is TGTGCCAGCAGCTTGGGGGGCCTGGCGGAAGCCAAAAACATTCAGTACTTC.

J is TRBJ2-1 and V is TRBV27; D is possibly TRBD2 (6 bases). The germline V gene encodes CDR1 MNHEY and CDR2 SMNVEV (reference sequence). Trimming stripped 5 bases from V and 4 bases from J, with 21 bases between. This CDR3 spans 17 amino acids. This CDR3 is CASSAKAGTSVYNEQFF. The CDR3 DNA sequence: TGTGCCAGCAGTGCCAAAGCCGGGACTTCCGTATACAATGAGCAGTTCTTC.

This rearrangement joins TRBV27 to TRBJ1-4; 7 bases are shared with TRBD1. The germline gives CDR1 MNHEY, CDR2 SMNVEV (reference sequence). V was pared by 2 bases and J by 8 bases, with 8 bases of the junction left unmatched. CDR3 size: 15 residues. The DNA for the CDR3 is TGTGCCAGCAGTTTAGTCGGGCAGGGGGGGGAAAAACTGTTTTTT. This codes for CASSLVGQGGEKLFF.

This rearrangement joins TRBV5-1 to TRBJ1-3; D is unresolved. This CDR3 has 16 amino acids. Germline V gives CDR1 SGHRS, CDR2 YFSETQ. Trimming pared 8 bases from V and 1 base from J, leaving 19 bases between. The CDR3 DNA reads as TGCGCCAGGAGCCCGTCCGGTGCCCTTTCTGGAAACACCATATATTTT. Amino acid sequence: CARSPSGALSGNTIYF.

CDR3 loop: CASSLAGGSQETQYF. The CDR3 DNA reads TGCGCCAGCAGCTTGGCGGGCGGGTCCCAAGAGACCCAGTACTTC. The V gene is TRBV5-1, the J gene TRBJ2-5, with a possible D match to TRBD2 (5 bases). V lost 0 bases, J lost 1 base, and 10 bases lay in between. The V gene's germline CDR1 is SGHRS and CDR2 YFSETQ. The CDR3 is 15 residues long.